This T cell receptor (beta chain) was sequenced during a study of blood T cell repertoires in COVID-19. Study details: PBMCs, B-cell-depleted T cells, or T cells were the source of the cDNA or gDNA that made up the material.

Data came from immunoSEQ multiplex PCR; TCRdb stores just in-frame clones and leaves some out. The repertoire includes approximately 76,000 clones, 86% of them detected once, and approximately 19% sits in the top ten. The V and J ends lost 2 bases and 3 bases respectively, with 7 bases between them. The CDR3 has 13 residues. Germline CDR1 and CDR2: ENHRY and SYGVKD. Sequenced material: peripheral blood. The clonotype comes from an elderly man in a cohort sampled during active COVID-19. The J gene is TRBJ2-5, the V gene TRBV10-3, with a tentative D call TRBD2 (6 bases). The CDR3 DNA sequence: TGTGCCATCAGTGAGAGACTAGAAGAGACCCAGTACTTC. This encodes CAISERLEETQYF.